This entry features one T cell receptor beta chain sequence. This entry is derived from a study of control samples from healthy donors and cancer patients. Data came from immunoSEQ multiplex PCR; TCRdb stores just in-frame clones and leaves some out. The repertoire includes some 120,000 clones, 93% of them detected once, and about 1.5% sits in the top ten. Trimming took off 2 bases at V and 4 bases at J, with 12 bases between the two ends. CDR3 length equals 15 residues. Germline CDR1 and CDR2: SNHLY and FYNNEI. The receptor was isolated from a man aged 50-59 years with head and neck cancer. V usage is TRBV2 and J usage is TRBJ1-5, with a tentative D call TRBD1 (5 bases). The sequenced material came from PBMCs. CDR3 nucleotides: TGTGCCAGCAGTGAACGGTACGGGGGAAATCAGCCCCAGCATTTT. It specifies CASSERYGGNQPQHF. The full variable domain, rest sourced from reference TRBV2 and TRBJ1-5, is EPEVTQTPSHQVTQMGQEVILRCVPISNHLYFYWYRQILGQKVEFLVSFYNNEISEKSEIFDDQFSVERPDGSNFTLKIRSTKLEDSAMYFCASSERYGGNQPQHFGDGTRLSIL.